The TCR beta chain described here comes from a study of CXCR3-negative and CXCR3-positive naive CD8 T cells. Study as a whole: For each library, about 1.5 +/- 0.3 million TRB reads were obtained, roughly 130 million in total.

The authors prepared UMI-labeled TRB cDNA libraries by 5' RACE. TCRdb re-called the 5' RACE reads and shows each CDR3 protein once, DNA omitted. The repertoire table contains roughly 55,000 distinct CDR3 sequences. This CDR3 region has 17 residues. Per the germline V gene, CDR1 is SGHAT and CDR2 is FQNNGV. Overall study results and limits: Naive cells, whether CXCR3-negative or CXCR3-positive, had similar TRBV-TRBJ usage, while memory cells differed. CXCR3 expression dropped partially after cryopreservation, and most assays relied on fresh PBMCs. TRB CDR3 hydrophobicity was greater in CXCR3-positive naive cells than in CXCR3-negative naive cells.

Of note for this clonotype: Its antigen remains unidentified.

CD45RO-CCR7+CD27+CD95- expression identified naive CD8+ T cells. Sequencing was performed on naive CXCR3+ CD8+ T cells from blood. This sample's subset: CD45RO-CCR7+CD27+CD95- naive CD8+ T cells expressing CXCR3 (TNR3+). The source is a human donor in good health. Some clones in this sample may be carry-over from other donors' samples. The genes are TRBV11-2 and TRBJ2-7; no DNA is available, so the TRBD2 call from TCRdb remains unchecked. CDR3 region: CASSLEFVLAGVSEQYF.